The subject of this entry is one T cell receptor (beta chain). The antigen is not known. The record originates from a study of shared clonotypes between healthy human individuals. CDR1 and CDR2 from the germline V gene are SGHTA and FQGNSA. The CDR3 has 15 amino acids. Trimming removed 0 bases from V and 5 bases from J, with 12 bases in between. Whole-study results and caveats: Naive subsets tended to show greater estimated richness than memory subsets. Enrolling few donors narrowed the genetic and exposure-history diversity that was represented.

Data came from immunoSEQ multiplex PCR; TCRdb stores just in-frame clones and leaves some out. The sample comprises 550,000 to 800,000 clones, 74% of which are singletons, and 1.5% to 2% rests with the top ten. V and J are TRBV7-2 and TRBJ2-3; possibly TRBD1 or TRBD2 for D (5 bases each). The receptor's source is a woman aged 25 to 39 in good health. Sequenced sample: memory CD4+ T cells sorted from blood. Subset reported: CD45RA-negative fraction. CDR3 sequence reads: CASSLAGERGDTQYF. Written as DNA, the CDR3 is TGTGCCAGCAGCTTAGCGGGGGAGCGAGGAGATACGCAGTATTTT.